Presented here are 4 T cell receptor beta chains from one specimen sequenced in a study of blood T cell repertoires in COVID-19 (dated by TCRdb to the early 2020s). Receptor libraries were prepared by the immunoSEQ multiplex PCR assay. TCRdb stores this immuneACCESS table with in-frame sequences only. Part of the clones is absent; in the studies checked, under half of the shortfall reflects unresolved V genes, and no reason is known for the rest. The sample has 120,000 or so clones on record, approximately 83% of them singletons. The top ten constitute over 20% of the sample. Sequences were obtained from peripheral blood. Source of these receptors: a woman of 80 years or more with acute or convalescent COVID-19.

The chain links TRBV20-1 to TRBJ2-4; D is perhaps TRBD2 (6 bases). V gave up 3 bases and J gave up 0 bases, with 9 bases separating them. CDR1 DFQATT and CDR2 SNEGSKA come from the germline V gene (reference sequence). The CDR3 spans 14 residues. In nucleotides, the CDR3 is TGCAGTGCTAGTCGGGGACTAGCCAAAAACATTCAGTACTTC. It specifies CSASRGLAKNIQYF.

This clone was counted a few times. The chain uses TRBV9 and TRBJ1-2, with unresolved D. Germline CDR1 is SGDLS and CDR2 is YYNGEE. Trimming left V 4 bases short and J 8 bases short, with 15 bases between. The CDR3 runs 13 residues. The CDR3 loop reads CASSPHSSEGYTF. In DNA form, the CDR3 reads TGTGCCAGCAGCCCCCACTCGAGCGAAGGCTACACCTTC.

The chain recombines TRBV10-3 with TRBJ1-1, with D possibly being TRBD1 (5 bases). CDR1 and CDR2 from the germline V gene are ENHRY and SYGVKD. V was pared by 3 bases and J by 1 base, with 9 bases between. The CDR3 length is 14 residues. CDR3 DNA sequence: TGTGCCATCAGTGACAGGGCCTCGAACACTGAAGCTTTCTTT. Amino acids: CAISDRASNTEAFF.

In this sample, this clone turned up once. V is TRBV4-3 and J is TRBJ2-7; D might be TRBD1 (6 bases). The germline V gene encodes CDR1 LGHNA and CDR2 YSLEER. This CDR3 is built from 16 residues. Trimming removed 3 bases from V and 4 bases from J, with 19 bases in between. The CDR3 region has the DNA TGCGCCAGCAGCCAGGCACAGGGTGTGAAGGGGTACGAGCAGTACTTC. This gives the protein CASSQAQGVKGYEQYF.